This T cell receptor beta chain was retrieved from a study of cytotoxic CD8 clonotypes in ibrutinib-treated CLL. As for the study in general: Averaging across samples gave about 230,000 productive templates and roughly 88,000 productive rearrangements.

TCRdb keeps only in-frame clones here, not all; method: immunoSEQ multiplex PCR. The sample carries more than 85,000 clones, about 74% recorded once. Study conclusions and caveats: Clonality went higher at ibrutinib response and then dropped back toward baseline at progression.

This clone appeared a few times. The antigen remains unidentified. The V and J ends lost 4 bases and 6 bases respectively, with 9 bases between them. The CDR3 contains 12 residues. Germline V lookup: CDR1 GTSNPN, CDR2 SVGIG (reference sequence). This sequence was found in a human donor with chronic lymphocytic leukemia. The rearrangement joins TRBV30 to TRBJ2-2; tentatively, D is TRBD1 (6 bases). Sequencing was performed on PBMCs, taken after 24 months of ibrutinib treatment. The CDR3 sequence is CAWNRVPGELFF. CDR3 DNA: TGTGCCTGGAACAGGGTTCCCGGGGAGCTGTTTTTT.